This is a list of T cell receptor beta chains from one sample in a study of blood T cell repertoires in COVID-19. Some clones are missing from TCRdb's copy, which holds only in-frame ones; the method was immunoSEQ multiplex PCR. The repertoire holds 220,000 or so clones, with about 90% as singletons. The sequenced material came from PBMCs or T cells enriched from blood (not recorded which). These receptors were collected from a man in his thirties or forties who had been exposed to COVID-19. Both conserved end residues are trimmed from each CDR3. The order of the fields is V gene, clone size, CDR3 length, CDR3 protein. Size tells how often a clone was seen (once, few, many) or the class of an expanded clone, and some rows leave it out.

V gene: TRBV12-3/TRBV12-4
clone size: -
CDR3 length: 11
CDR3 protein: ASTGTGNQPQH

V gene: TRBV29-1
clone size: -
CDR3 length: 10
CDR3 protein: SVEAGRNIQY

V gene: TRBV9
clone size: -
CDR3 length: 13
CDR3 protein: ASSPDTRENSPLH

V gene: TRBV30
clone size: -
CDR3 length: 10
CDR3 protein: AWLGQSYGYT

V gene: TRBV10-1
clone size: -
CDR3 length: 12
CDR3 protein: ASSPRDRGNTIY

V gene: TRBV7-3
clone size: -
CDR3 length: 13
CDR3 protein: ASSWGGQSNSPLH

V gene: TRBV3-1/TRBV3-2
clone size: -
CDR3 length: 13
CDR3 protein: ASSSRRSLGYGYT

V gene: TRBV7-2
clone size: -
CDR3 length: 13
CDR3 protein: ASSPDDRGLRTQY

V gene: TRBV23-1
clone size: -
CDR3 length: 15
CDR3 protein: ASSQSKGASSGNTIY

V gene: TRBV5-1
clone size: -
CDR3 length: 14
CDR3 protein: ASSLVGGQNNEKLF

V gene: TRBV7-6
clone size: -
CDR3 length: 11
CDR3 protein: ASSLKGSGELF

V gene: TRBV12-3/TRBV12-4
clone size: -
CDR3 length: 10
CDR3 protein: ASSQGITEAF

V gene: TRBV4-3
clone size: -
CDR3 length: 13
CDR3 protein: ASSPTQGTTDTQY

V gene: TRBV19
clone size: -
CDR3 length: 13
CDR3 protein: ASSRQGVNTGELF

V gene: TRBV9
clone size: -
CDR3 length: 13
CDR3 protein: ASSVGPSVGGKQY

V gene: TRBV29-1
clone size: -
CDR3 length: 12
CDR3 protein: SVMRGSANEKLF

V gene: TRBV5-4
clone size: -
CDR3 length: 13
CDR3 protein: ASSFRDRPFYGYT

V gene: TRBV5-5
clone size: -
CDR3 length: 13
CDR3 protein: ASNLRGGDTGELF

V gene: TRBV7-9
clone size: -
CDR3 length: 13
CDR3 protein: ASSAGTGSNQPQH

V gene: TRBV2
clone size: -
CDR3 length: 11
CDR3 protein: ASSAAVNTEAF

V gene: TRBV5-1
clone size: once
CDR3 length: 12
CDR3 protein: ASSPERGWNGYT

V gene: TRBV12-3/TRBV12-4
clone size: -
CDR3 length: 11
CDR3 protein: ASLTGRNTEAF

V gene: TRBV7-9
clone size: -
CDR3 length: 14
CDR3 protein: ASSSFRSGGIKEQY

V gene: TRBV4-2
clone size: -
CDR3 length: 15
CDR3 protein: ASSLTRGGGSYNEQF

V gene: TRBV7-2
clone size: -
CDR3 length: 15
CDR3 protein: ASSLARGARSGNTIY

V gene: TRBV18
clone size: -
CDR3 length: 12
CDR3 protein: ASSLDRGGHEQY

V gene: TRBV7-9
clone size: -
CDR3 length: 11
CDR3 protein: ASRATNTGELF

V gene: TRBV7-2
clone size: -
CDR3 length: 15
CDR3 protein: ASSLVGRASVRDTQY

V gene: TRBV4-1
clone size: once
CDR3 length: 12
CDR3 protein: ASSRGQGGYEQY

V gene: TRBV11-2
clone size: -
CDR3 length: 13
CDR3 protein: ASSLDLAGRTEAF

V gene: TRBV4-1
clone size: -
CDR3 length: 14
CDR3 protein: ASSQVGTSGVYEQY

V gene: TRBV6-2/TRBV6-3
clone size: -
CDR3 length: 9
CDR3 protein: ASSYEFGYT

V gene: TRBV6-5
clone size: -
CDR3 length: 12
CDR3 protein: ASRILRSSYEQY

V gene: TRBV10-3
clone size: -
CDR3 length: 11
CDR3 protein: ASRNPGFYEQY

V gene: TRBV5-1
clone size: once
CDR3 length: 10
CDR3 protein: ASSFGSSETF

V gene: TRBV20-1
clone size: -
CDR3 length: 9
CDR3 protein: SARLQETQY

V gene: TRBV5-6
clone size: -
CDR3 length: 13
CDR3 protein: ASSALGGGRETQY

V gene: TRBV14
clone size: once
CDR3 length: 14
CDR3 protein: ASSHDRDIVRYGYT

V gene: TRBV7-9
clone size: -
CDR3 length: 14
CDR3 protein: ASSSRMGSSTDTQY

V gene: TRBV7-2
clone size: -
CDR3 length: 12
CDR3 protein: ASSLVDTHQPQH

V gene: TRBV12-3/TRBV12-4
clone size: -
CDR3 length: 11
CDR3 protein: ASSLRQAGEQY

V gene: TRBV5-5
clone size: -
CDR3 length: 13
CDR3 protein: ASSFSGGYYNEQF

V gene: TRBV5-6
clone size: -
CDR3 length: 12
CDR3 protein: ASSAGGANNEQF

V gene: TRBV6-1
clone size: -
CDR3 length: 15
CDR3 protein: ASSEVVSGQGNEKLF

V gene: TRBV7-2
clone size: -
CDR3 length: 12
CDR3 protein: ASSLGPGGSPLH

V gene: TRBV3-1/TRBV3-2
clone size: -
CDR3 length: 11
CDR3 protein: ASSHNRAYEQY

V gene: TRBV7-2
clone size: -
CDR3 length: 11
CDR3 protein: ASSSLAGREQY

V gene: TRBV7-9
clone size: -
CDR3 length: 13
CDR3 protein: ASSARDRPHYGYT

V gene: TRBV19
clone size: -
CDR3 length: 13
CDR3 protein: ASSTDTANTGELF

V gene: TRBV27
clone size: -
CDR3 length: 9
CDR3 protein: ASTGGYEQY

V gene: TRBV4-1
clone size: -
CDR3 length: 13
CDR3 protein: ASSHRQGAGGELF

V gene: TRBV29-1
clone size: -
CDR3 length: 11
CDR3 protein: SVDFQLGETQY